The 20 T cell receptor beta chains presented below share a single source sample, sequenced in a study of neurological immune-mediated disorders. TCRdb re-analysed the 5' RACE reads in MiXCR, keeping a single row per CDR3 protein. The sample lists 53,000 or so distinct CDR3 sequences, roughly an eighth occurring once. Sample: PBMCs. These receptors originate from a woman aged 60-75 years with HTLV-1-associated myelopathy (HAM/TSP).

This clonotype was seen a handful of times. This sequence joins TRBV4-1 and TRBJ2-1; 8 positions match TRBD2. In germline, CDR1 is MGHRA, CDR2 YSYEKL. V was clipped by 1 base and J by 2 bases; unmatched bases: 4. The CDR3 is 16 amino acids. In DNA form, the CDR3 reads TGCGCCAGCAGCCAAGCGAGCGGGAGCACCTACAATGAGCAGTTCTTC. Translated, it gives CASSQASGSTYNEQFF.

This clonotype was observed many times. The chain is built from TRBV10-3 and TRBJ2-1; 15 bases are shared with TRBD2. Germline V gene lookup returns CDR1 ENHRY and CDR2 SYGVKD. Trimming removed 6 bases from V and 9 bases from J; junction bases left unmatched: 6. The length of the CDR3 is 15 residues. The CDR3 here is CAISKGLAGGGEQFF. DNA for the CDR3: TGTGCCATCAGCAAAGGACTAGCGGGAGGGGGTGAGCAGTTCTTC.

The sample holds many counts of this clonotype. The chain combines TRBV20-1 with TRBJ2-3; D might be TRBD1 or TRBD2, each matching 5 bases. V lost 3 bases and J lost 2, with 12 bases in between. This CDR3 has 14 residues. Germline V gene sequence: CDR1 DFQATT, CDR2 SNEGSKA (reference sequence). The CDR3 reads CSARPWGITDTQYF. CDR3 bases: TGCAGTGCTAGGCCGTGGGGGATCACAGATACGCAGTATTTT.

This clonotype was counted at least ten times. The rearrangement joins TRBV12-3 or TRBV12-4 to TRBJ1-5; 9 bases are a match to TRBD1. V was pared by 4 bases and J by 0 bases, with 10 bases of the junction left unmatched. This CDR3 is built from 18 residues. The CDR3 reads CASSSPGGTGYSNQPQHF. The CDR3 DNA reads TGTGCCAGCAGTTCCCCGGGGGGGACAGGGTATAGCAATCAGCCCCAGCATTTT.

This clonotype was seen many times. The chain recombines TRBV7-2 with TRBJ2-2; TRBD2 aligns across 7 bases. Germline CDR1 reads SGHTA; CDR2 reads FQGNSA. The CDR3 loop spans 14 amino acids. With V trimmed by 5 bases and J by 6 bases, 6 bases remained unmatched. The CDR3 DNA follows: TGTGCCAGCAGCCCCGGACTAGGGGCCGGGGAGCTGTTTTTT. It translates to CASSPGLGAGELFF.

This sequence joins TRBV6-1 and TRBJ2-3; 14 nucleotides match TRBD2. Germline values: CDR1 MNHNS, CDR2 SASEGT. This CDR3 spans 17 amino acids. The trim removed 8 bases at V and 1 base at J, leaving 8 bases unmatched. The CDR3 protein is CASLLGLAGAGTDTQYF. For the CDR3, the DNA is TGTGCCAGCTTACTGGGACTAGCGGGAGCGGGCACAGATACGCAGTATTTT.

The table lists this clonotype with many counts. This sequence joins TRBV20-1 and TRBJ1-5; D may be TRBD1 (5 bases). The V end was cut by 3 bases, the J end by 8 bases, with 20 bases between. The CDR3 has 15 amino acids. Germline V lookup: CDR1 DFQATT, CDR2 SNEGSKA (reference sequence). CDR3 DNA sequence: TGCAGTGCTAGTTCGGCAACAGGTCTCGGGGAGCCCCAGCATTTT. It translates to CSASSATGLGEPQHF.

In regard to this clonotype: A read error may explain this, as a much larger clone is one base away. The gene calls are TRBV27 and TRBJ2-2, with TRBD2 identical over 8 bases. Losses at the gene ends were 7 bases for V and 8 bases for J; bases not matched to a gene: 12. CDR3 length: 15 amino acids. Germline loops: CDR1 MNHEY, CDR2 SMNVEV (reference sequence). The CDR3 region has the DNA TGTGCCAGCACCGCAACCGGGACTAGAAAAGGGGAGCTGTTTTTT. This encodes CASTATGTRKGELFF.

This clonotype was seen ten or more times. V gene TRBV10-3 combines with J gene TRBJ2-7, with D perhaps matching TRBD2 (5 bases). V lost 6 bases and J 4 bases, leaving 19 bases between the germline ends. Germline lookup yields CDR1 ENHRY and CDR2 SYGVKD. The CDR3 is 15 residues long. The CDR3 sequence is CAIRDSAATYYEQYF. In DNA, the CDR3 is TGTGCCATCAGGGATTCAGCGGCCACGTATTACGAGCAGTACTTC.

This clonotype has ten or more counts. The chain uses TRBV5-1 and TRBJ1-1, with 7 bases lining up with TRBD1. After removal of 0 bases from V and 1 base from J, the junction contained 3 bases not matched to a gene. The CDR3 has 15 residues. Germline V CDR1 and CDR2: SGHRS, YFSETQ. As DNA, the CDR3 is TGCGCCAGCAGCTTGGAAGGGGGCCGGAACACTGAAGCTTTCTTT. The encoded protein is CASSLEGGRNTEAFF.

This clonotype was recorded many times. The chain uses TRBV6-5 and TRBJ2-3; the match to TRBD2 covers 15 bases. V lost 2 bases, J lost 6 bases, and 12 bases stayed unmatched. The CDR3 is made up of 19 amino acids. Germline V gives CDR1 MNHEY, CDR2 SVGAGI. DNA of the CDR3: TGTGCCAGCAGTTACACCCCATGGACTAGCGGGAGGGCCGGGGATACGCAGTATTTT. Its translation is CASSYTPWTSGRAGDTQYF.

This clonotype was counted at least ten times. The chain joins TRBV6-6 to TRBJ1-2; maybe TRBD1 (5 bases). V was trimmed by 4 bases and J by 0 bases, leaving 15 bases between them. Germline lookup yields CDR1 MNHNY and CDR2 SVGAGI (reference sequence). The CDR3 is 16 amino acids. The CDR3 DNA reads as TGTGCCAGCAGTTCCCTCGGGGGAGCTTCTAACTATGGCTACACCTTC. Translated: CASSSLGGASNYGYTF.

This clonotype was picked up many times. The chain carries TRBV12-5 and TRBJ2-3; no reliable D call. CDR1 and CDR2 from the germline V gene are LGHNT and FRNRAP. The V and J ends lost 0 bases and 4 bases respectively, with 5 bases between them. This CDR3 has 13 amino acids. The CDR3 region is CASGLVRSDTQYF. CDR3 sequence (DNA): TGTGCTAGTGGTTTGGTACGCTCAGATACGCAGTATTTT. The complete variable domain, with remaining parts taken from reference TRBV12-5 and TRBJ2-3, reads DARVTQTPRHKVTEMGQEVTMRCQPILGHNTVFWYRQTMMQGLELLAYFRNRAPLDDSGMPKDRFSAEMPDATLATLKIQPSEPRDSAVYFCASGLVRSDTQYFGPGTRLTVL.

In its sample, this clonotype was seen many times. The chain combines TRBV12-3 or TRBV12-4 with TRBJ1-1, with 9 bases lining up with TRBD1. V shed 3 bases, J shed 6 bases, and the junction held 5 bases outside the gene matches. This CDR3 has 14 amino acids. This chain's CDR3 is CASSLDRGTAEAFF. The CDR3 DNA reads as TGTGCCAGCAGTTTGGACAGGGGAACCGCTGAAGCTTTCTTT.

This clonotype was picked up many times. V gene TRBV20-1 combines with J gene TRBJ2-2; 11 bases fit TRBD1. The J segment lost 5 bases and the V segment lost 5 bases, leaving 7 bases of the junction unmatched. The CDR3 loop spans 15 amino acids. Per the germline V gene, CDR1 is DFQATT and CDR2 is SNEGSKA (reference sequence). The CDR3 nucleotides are TGCAGTGCTTCCGGGACAGGGGGTAGAACCGGGGAGCTGTTTTTT. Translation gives CSASGTGGRTGELFF.

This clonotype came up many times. CDR3 region: CSALGLAGSQETQYF. DNA of the CDR3: TGCAGTGCCCTGGGACTAGCGGGGTCACAAGAGACCCAGTACTTC. The chain joins TRBV20-1 to TRBJ2-5; 13 bases are shared with TRBD2. Germline V lookup: CDR1 DFQATT, CDR2 SNEGSKA (reference sequence). With 6 bases clipped from V and 2 bases from J, the junction kept 6 bases outside the gene matches. This CDR3 region has 15 residues.

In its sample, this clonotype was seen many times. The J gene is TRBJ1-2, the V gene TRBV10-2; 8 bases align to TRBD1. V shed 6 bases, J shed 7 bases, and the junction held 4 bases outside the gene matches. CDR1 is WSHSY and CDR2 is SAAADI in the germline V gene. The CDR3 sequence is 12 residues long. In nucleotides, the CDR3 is TGCGCCAGCAGCCAGGGGGCACGTGGCTACACCTTC. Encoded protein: CASSQGARGYTF.

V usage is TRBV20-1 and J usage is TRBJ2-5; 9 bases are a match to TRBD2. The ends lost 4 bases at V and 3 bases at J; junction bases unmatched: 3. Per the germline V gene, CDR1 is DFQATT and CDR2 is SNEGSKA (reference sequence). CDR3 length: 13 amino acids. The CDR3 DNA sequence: TGCAGTGCTAATATAGCGGGAGAAGAGACCCAGTACTTC. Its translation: CSANIAGEETQYF.

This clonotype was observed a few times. CDR3 coding DNA: TGTGCCAGCAGGGATTGGCGCCCCTCAGCCAAAAACATTCAGTACTTC. Amino acids: CASRDWRPSAKNIQYF. This chain uses TRBV28 with TRBJ2-4, with D unresolved. Germline CDR1 and CDR2: MDHEN and SYDVKM. The CDR3 spans 16 residues. Between the trimmed V and J ends, which lost 6 bases and 0 bases, there was a span of 15 bases. The full variable domain, with the rest looked up from reference TRBV28 and TRBJ2-4, is DVKVTQSSRYLVKRTGEKVFLECVQDMDHENMFWYRQDPGLGLRLIYFSYDVKMKEKGDIPEGYSVSREKKERFSLILESASTNQTSMYLCASRDWRPSAKNIQYFGAGTRLSVL.

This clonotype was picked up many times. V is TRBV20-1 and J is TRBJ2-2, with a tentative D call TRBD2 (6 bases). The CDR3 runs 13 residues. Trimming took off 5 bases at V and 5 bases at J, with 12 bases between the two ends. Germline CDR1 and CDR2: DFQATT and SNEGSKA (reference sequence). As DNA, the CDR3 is TGCAGTGCTCCCCGGACTAAGACCGGGGAGCTGTTTTTT. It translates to CSAPRTKTGELFF.